This TCR beta chain was sequenced in a study of T cells in Graves' hyperthyroidism and ophthalmopathy. Only a few counts were recorded for this clonotype. Antigen: not known. The conserved phenylalanine or tryptophan is not found at the CDR3 terminus, so this likely reflects a read error. General observations from the study: Clonotypes that were expanded in thyroid above 0.001 mostly appeared in blood too.

Stability of Graves' hyperthyroidism was defined as absent ophthalmopathy progression within 18 months. Amplified regions were TCR beta CDR3 sequences from RNA transcripts. When the TCR CDR3 underwent first-round RT-PCR, the HTBI primer set was used. TCRdb called the multiplex PCR reads again in MiXCR, with one record for every CDR3 protein. The sample includes a few hundred thousand distinct CDR3 sequences, around 20% of them seen just once. The J segment lost 0 bases and the V segment lost 6 bases, leaving 9 bases of the junction unmatched. CDR1 is MDHEN and CDR2 is SYDVKM in the germline V gene. The CDR3 sequence is 17 residues long.

This sequence was found in a man younger than 35 with Graves' hyperthyroidism. Sequenced material: blood. The chain uses TRBV28 and TRBJ1-5; the match to TRBD1 covers 9 bases. CDR3 residues: CASSGQGKFYSNQPQHL. DNA for the CDR3: TGTGCCAGCAGCGGACAGGGGAAATTTTATAGCAATCAGCCCCAGCATTTG.